The rows below give T cell receptor beta chains drawn from one sample of a study of cytomegalovirus exposure and HLA in healthy donors. Profiling relied on immunoSEQ multiplex PCR, and the TCRdb table lists in-frame clones only, not all of them. This table has around 230,000 clones, more than 70% appearing once. Sequencing was performed on PBMCs. The receptors come from a boy between 5 and 17 years old in good health and CMV-seronegative. CDR3s leave out the opening cysteine and the closing phenylalanine or tryptophan. D genes are given only for firm matches. Clone size is not always given. Where it is, it says once, few, many or a class for expanded clones.

TRBV7-9,-,TRBJ2-2,TRBD2,ASSRSLAGGDTGELF
TRBV5-5,-,TRBJ1-1,-,ASSLAGGNTEAF
TRBV6-5,once,TRBJ2-7,-,ASSYGAPYEQY
TRBV9,-,TRBJ1-2,TRBD1,ASSAGTAFTYGYT
TRBV28,few,TRBJ1-2,-,ASSFLSNRVVGGYT
TRBV29-1,-,TRBJ2-1,-,SVEDERLQF
TRBV6-1,-,TRBJ2-7,-,ASSVDNRSYEQY
TRBV5-1,-,TRBJ1-2,-,ASSFYGDYGYT
TRBV27,-,TRBJ1-2,TRBD1,ASSFSGTGGDGYT
TRBV5-1,-,TRBJ1-2,-,ASRRIEDRNYGYT
TRBV11-2,-,TRBJ2-5,TRBD2,ASSFGGIQETQY
TRBV18,-,TRBJ1-2,-,ASSPSGRTPYGYT
TRBV29-1,-,TRBJ1-2,TRBD1,SVVRGQGHGYT
TRBV6-1,-,TRBJ2-7,-,ASSLNRDEWEQY
TRBV27,once,TRBJ1-2,-,ASSLAQGYGGYP
TRBV5-1,-,TRBJ2-7,TRBD2,ASSRMGGLAGNYEQY
TRBV12-1,few,TRBJ2-7,-,ASSPVYLSYSSYEQY
TRBV5-1,few,TRBJ1-3,-,ASSLASSSGNTIY
TRBV7-9,-,TRBJ2-7,TRBD1,ASSLWGLTGGRYEQY
TRBV6-4,-,TRBJ2-1,TRBD1,ASSARTGSYNEQF
TRBV9,-,TRBJ2-7,TRBD1,ASSSQGDAYEQY
TRBV19,few,TRBJ1-3,TRBD1,ASSSTGAPGNTIY
TRBV5-6,-,TRBJ2-2,TRBD2,ASSLSIAGWNTGELF
TRBV6-1,-,TRBJ2-2,TRBD1,ASSARQGSVIGELF
TRBV6-5,-,TRBJ1-2,-,ASSYSDRGYGYT
TRBV4-1,-,TRBJ2-2,TRBD1,ASSRTGLNTGELF
TRBV5-6,-,TRBJ2-6,TRBD1,ASRTGKWASGANVLT
TRBV9,-,TRBJ1-2,TRBD1,ASSHRTGSDGYT
TRBV6-5,few,TRBJ2-5,TRBD2,ASANGLAAQWAQY
TRBV29-1,-,TRBJ2-5,TRBD2,SVEGGGAILETQY
TRBV15,-,TRBJ1-1,TRBD1,ATSRIQGINTEAF
TRBV21-1,-,TRBJ2-7,-,ASSERDRVYEQY
TRBV5-6,-,TRBJ2-5,-,ASSASGSRETQY
TRBV27,-,TRBJ2-7,-,ASSLRDEQY
TRBV27,-,TRBJ1-2,TRBD1,ASRGGQGYNYGYT
TRBV18,-,TRBJ1-1,-,ASIRDTEAF
TRBV30,-,TRBJ1-3,-,AWSPDMVDTIY
TRBV7-2,-,TRBJ2-7,TRBD2,ASSQGLADTYEQY
TRBV27,-,TRBJ2-2,-,ASSLGGVRGGELF
TRBV10-3,-,TRBJ2-7,-,AASSVSSSYEQY
TRBV6-5,-,TRBJ2-7,TRBD1,ASRVDRGNDEQY
TRBV5-8,-,TRBJ2-6,TRBD1,ASSRTGGALGANVLT
TRBV4-1,-,TRBJ2-1,-,ASSQDASSYNEQF
TRBV30,few,TRBJ2-7,TRBD1,AWTGGSYEQY
TRBV5-1,-,TRBJ1-6,TRBD1,ASSLASGTGPYNSPLH
TRBV2,-,TRBJ1-4,-,ASSLTGTTNEKLF
TRBV7-6,-,TRBJ2-5,TRBD1,ASSRGRTGGQETQY
TRBV6-6,-,TRBJ2-7,-,ASSMRDPAYEQY
TRBV6-6,-,TRBJ1-6,-,ASSYEGGYNSPLH
TRBV7-6,-,TRBJ1-3,-,ASSATETSGNTIY